The next 15 T cell receptor beta chains were all read from a single sample in a study of CD8 T cells in ankylosing spondylitis. In TCRdb, the 5' RACE reads were re-called with MiXCR into one record per CDR3 protein. The profile shows approximately 440,000 distinct CDR3 sequences, more than 15% of them singletons. General study findings and limits: Ankylosing spondylitis blood appeared to be characterized by a TCR beta motif of several highly homologous variants.

These receptors lack a known antigen. Input material: blood, either unsorted or a sorted T cell fraction (not recorded which). Receptor source: a male donor with ankylosing spondylitis.

This clonotype was seen a handful of times. The chain combines TRBV7-3 with TRBJ2-2; 9 positions agree with TRBD2. Germline values: CDR1 SGHTA, CDR2 FQGTGA. The length of the CDR3 is 17 residues. J gave up 2 bases and V 5 bases, and 9 bases lay outside the gene matches. This CDR3 is CASSELLAGGNTGELFF. The CDR3 nucleotides are TGTGCCAGCAGCGAACTACTAGCGGGCGGCAACACCGGGGAGCTGTTTTTT.

In its sample, this clonotype was seen a few times. J is TRBJ2-7 and V is TRBV2, with D hard to call. Trimming took 1 base from V and 4 from J, leaving 2 bases between them. The CDR3 is made up of 11 amino acids. Germline CDR1 SNHLY, CDR2 FYNNEI. The CDR3 DNA sequence: TGTGCCAGCAGTGAAGATTACGAGCAGTACTTC. It is translated as CASSEDYEQYF. Variable domain in full (rest from reference TRBV2 and TRBJ2-7): EPEVTQTPSHQVTQMGQEVILRCVPISNHLYFYWYRQILGQKVEFLVSFYNNEISEKSEIFDDQFSVERPDGSNFTLKIRSTKLEDSAMYFCASSEDYEQYFGPGTRLTVT.

This clonotype was counted only a few times. V usage is TRBV5-1 and J usage is TRBJ2-3; D is perhaps TRBD1 (5 bases). The CDR3 is made up of 15 amino acids. From germline, CDR1 is SGHRS and CDR2 YFSETQ. V was trimmed by 0 bases and J by 2 bases, leaving 10 bases between them. The CDR3 bases are TGCGCCAGCAGCTTGGTTGACAGATCCACAGATACGCAGTATTTT. It encodes CASSLVDRSTDTQYF.

A few counts support this clonotype. The chain has TRBV9 and TRBJ2-1, with TRBD2 matching 8 bases. The V and J ends lost 0 bases and 5 bases, in that order; junction bases with no gene match: 4. Germline values: CDR1 SGDLS, CDR2 YYNGEE. The CDR3 has 15 residues. The CDR3 DNA sequence: TGTGCCAGCAGCGTAGCGGGGGGGTATAACAATGAGCAGTTCTTC. Protein sequence: CASSVAGGYNNEQFF.

The rearrangement joins TRBV5-6 to TRBJ2-4, with 7 nucleotides matching TRBD1. In germline, CDR1 is SGHDT, CDR2 YYEEEE. This CDR3 is 15 amino acids long. The junction had 3 bases not matched to a gene; V was cut back by 2 bases and J by 1 base. This chain's CDR3 is CASSFDREAKNIQYF. CDR3 nucleotide sequence: TGTGCCAGCAGCTTTGACAGGGAGGCCAAAAACATTCAGTACTTC. The entire variable domain, with the rest obtained from reference TRBV5-6 and TRBJ2-4, is as follows: DAGVTQSPTHLIKTRGQQVTLRCSPKSGHDTVSWYQQALGQGPQFIFQYYEEEERQRGNFPDRFSGHQFPNYSSELNVNALLLGDSALYLCASSFDREAKNIQYFGAGTRLSVL.

This chain joins TRBV5-1 and TRBJ1-1; no firm D call. Deletions cut 0 bases from V and 8 bases from J, with 14 bases between. Germline V gives CDR1 SGHRS, CDR2 YFSETQ. The length of the CDR3 is 14 residues. This CDR3 is CASSLGAFTQEAFF. The CDR3 DNA follows: TGCGCCAGCAGCTTGGGGGCCTTCACACAGGAAGCTTTCTTT.

This clonotype was observed at least ten times. The CDR3 protein is CASSFGPTRLARDTGELFF. In nucleotides, the CDR3 is TGTGCCAGCAGTTTTGGGCCCACCCGACTAGCTCGGGACACCGGGGAGCTGTTTTTT. The chain carries TRBV6-2 or TRBV6-3 and TRBJ2-2, with 7 bases matching TRBD2. The germline gives CDR1 MNHEY, CDR2 SVGEGT. The CDR3 runs to 19 residues. V was clipped by 4 bases and J by 3 bases; unmatched bases: 17.

This clonotype has a handful of counts. The rearrangement links TRBV20-1 to TRBJ1-1, with 10 bases identical to TRBD1. J was trimmed by 12 bases and V by 4 bases; bases with no gene match: 8. This CDR3 comprises 12 residues. Looked up from germline, CDR1 is DFQATT and CDR2 is SNEGSKA (reference sequence). CDR3 sequence: CSAKTGGALPFF. In DNA form, the CDR3 reads TGCAGTGCTAAGACAGGGGGCGCGTTACCTTTCTTT.

V is TRBV14 and J is TRBJ2-7, with D perhaps matching TRBD1 (5 bases). The CDR3 is 13 amino acids. V was pared by 0 bases and J by 12 bases, with 15 bases between. Germline V lookup: CDR1 SGHDN, CDR2 FVKESK. In DNA form, the CDR3 reads TGTGCCAGCAGCCAAGATAGGGGAACAGGTCCGTACTTC. Its translation is CASSQDRGTGPYF.

This clonotype was recorded a few times. The V gene is TRBV27, the J gene TRBJ2-7, with D perhaps given as TRBD1 or TRBD2 (5 bases each). Germline V gene sequence: CDR1 MNHEY, CDR2 SMNVEV (reference sequence). The length of the CDR3 is 16 residues. V shed 3 bases and J shed 3 bases, with 18 bases lying between them. CDR3 nucleotides: TGTGCCAGCAGTTTTCGTAGGGGACCGAAAAGCTACGAGCAGTACTTC. Amino acids: CASSFRRGPKSYEQYF.

This clonotype was seen a few times. This chain joins TRBV6-2 or TRBV6-3 and TRBJ2-7; the D gene is possibly TRBD2 (6 bases). The CDR3 extends over 15 amino acids. CDR1 MNHEY and CDR2 SVGEGT come from the germline V gene. Trimming removed 6 bases at V and 0 bases at J, with 15 bases between. CDR3 sequence: CASSGLSAISYEQYF. Written as DNA, the CDR3 is TGTGCCAGCAGCGGACTAAGCGCAATCTCCTACGAGCAGTACTTC.

This rearrangement joins TRBV12-3 or TRBV12-4 to TRBJ2-1; D might be TRBD2 (7 bases). The CDR3 totals 19 residues. Deletions cut 5 bases from V and 6 bases from J, with 29 bases between. CDR3 sequence (DNA): TGTGCCAGCAGTCAACAGAGGGGGGTAGGGCGGGAGTATGTCAATGAGCAGTTCTTC. Amino acid sequence: CASSQQRGVGREYVNEQFF.

This clonotype was picked up many times. The rearrangement links TRBV7-2 to TRBJ1-1; 7 bases fit TRBD1. Germline loops: CDR1 SGHTA, CDR2 FQGNSA. This CDR3 spans 14 amino acids. Unmatched junction bases numbered 5, after V lost 6 bases and J lost 1 base. The CDR3 bases are TGTGCCAGCAGGCCACAGGGGAAGAACACTGAAGCTTTCTTT. Translated, it gives CASRPQGKNTEAFF. The variable domain in full, completed from reference TRBV7-2 and TRBJ1-1, reads GAGVSQSPSNKVTEKGKDVELRCDPISGHTALYWYRQSLGQGLEFLIYFQGNSAPDKSGLPSDRFSAERTGGSVSTLTIQRTQQEDSAVYLCASRPQGKNTEAFFGQGTRLTVV.

In its sample, this clonotype was seen a few times. The chain has TRBV5-1 and TRBJ2-5, with 8 bases that match TRBD1. The length of the CDR3 is 16 residues. CDR1 SGHRS and CDR2 YFSETQ come from the germline V gene. The ends lost 4 bases at V and 6 bases at J; junction bases unmatched: 14. The DNA of the CDR3 is TGCGCCAGCAGCCCCTGGAACACAGGGGGGATTCAGACCCAGTACTTC. It encodes CASSPWNTGGIQTQYF.

Many counts were recorded for this clonotype. The CDR3 DNA reads as TGTGCCAGCAGTTACAGGGTAGATCAGCCCCAGCATTTT. This gives the protein CASSYRVDQPQHF. This chain connects TRBV12-3 or TRBV12-4 to TRBJ1-5; weak D call: TRBD1 (6 bases). This CDR3 spans 13 amino acids. The germline V and J ends were trimmed by 4 bases and 5 bases, with 9 bases remaining between them.